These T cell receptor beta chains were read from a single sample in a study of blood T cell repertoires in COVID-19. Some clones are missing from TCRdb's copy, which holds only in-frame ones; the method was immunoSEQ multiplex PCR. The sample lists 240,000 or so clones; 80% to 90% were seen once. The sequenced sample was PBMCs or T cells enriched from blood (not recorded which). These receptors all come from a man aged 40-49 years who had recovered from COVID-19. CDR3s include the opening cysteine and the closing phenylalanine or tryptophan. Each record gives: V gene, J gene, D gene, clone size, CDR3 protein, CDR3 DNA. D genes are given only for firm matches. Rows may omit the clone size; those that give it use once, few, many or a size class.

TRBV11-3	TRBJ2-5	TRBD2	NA	CASSFITSGVMETQYF	TGTGCCAGCAGCTTCATCACTAGCGGGGTGATGGAGACCCAGTACTTC
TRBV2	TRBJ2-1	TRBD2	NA	CASTLAAGVFYEQFF	TGTGCCAGCACCCTCGCGGCGGGAGTTTTCTATGAGCAGTTCTTC
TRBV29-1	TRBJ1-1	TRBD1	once	CSVGTGRSTEAFF	TGCAGCGTTGGGACAGGGAGGAGCACTGAAGCTTTCTTT
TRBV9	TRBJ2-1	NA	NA	CASSGTNNEQFF	TGTGCCAGCAGCGGGACTAACAATGAGCAGTTCTTC
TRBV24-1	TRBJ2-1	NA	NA	CATSRRPGDNNEQFF	TGTGCCACCAGTCGTCGGCCAGGGGATAACAATGAGCAGTTCTTC
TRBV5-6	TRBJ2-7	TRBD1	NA	CASSWDRHYEQYF	TGTGCCAGCAGCTGGGACAGACACTACGAGCAGTACTTC
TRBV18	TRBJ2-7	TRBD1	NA	CASSQLTGMRDEQYF	TGTGCCAGCTCACAGCTGACAGGGATGAGAGACGAGCAGTACTTC
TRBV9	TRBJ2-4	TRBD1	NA	CASSPRQGADIQYF	TGTGCCAGCAGCCCTAGACAGGGGGCGGACATTCAGTACTTC
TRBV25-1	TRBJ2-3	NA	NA	CASSEYGSDTQYF	TGTGCCAGCAGTGAATACGGGTCAGATACGCAGTATTTT
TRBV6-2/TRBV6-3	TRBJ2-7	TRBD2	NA	CASSYEAPGLAGGNEQYF	TGTGCCAGCAGTTACGAAGCTCCAGGACTAGCGGGAGGCAACGAGCAGTACTTC
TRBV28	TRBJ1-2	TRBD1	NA	CASSPLGTGILNYGYTF	TGTGCCAGCAGTCCCCTAGGGACAGGGATTTTGAACTATGGCTACACCTTC
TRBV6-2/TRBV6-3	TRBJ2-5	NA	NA	CASSYGGVQETQYF	TGTGCCAGCAGTTACGGCGGGGTACAAGAGACCCAGTACTTC
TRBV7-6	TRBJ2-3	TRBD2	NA	CASKLAGGRDTQYF	TGTGCCAGCAAACTAGCGGGAGGGCGAGATACGCAGTATTTT
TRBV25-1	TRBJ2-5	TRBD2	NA	CASSDLAGNYQETQYF	TGTGCCAGCAGTGACCTAGCGGGGAACTACCAAGAGACCCAGTACTTC
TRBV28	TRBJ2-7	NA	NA	CASLTSNYEQYF	TGTGCCAGCTTGACTAGTAACTACGAGCAGTACTTC
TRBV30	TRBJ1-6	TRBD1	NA	CAWSEEGAIGATYNSPLHF	TGTGCCTGGAGTGAAGAGGGGGCAATAGGGGCTACCTATAATTCACCCCTCCACTTT
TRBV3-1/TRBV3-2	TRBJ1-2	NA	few	CASSSTGSNYGYTF	TGTGCCAGCAGCTCGACAGGATCAAACTATGGCTACACCTTC
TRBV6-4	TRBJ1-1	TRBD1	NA	CASSDSGEGGAGAFF	TGTGCCAGCAGTGACTCAGGGGAAGGGGGCGCGGGGGCTTTCTTT
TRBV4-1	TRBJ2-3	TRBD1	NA	CASSQAGQWTTRQDTQYF	TGCGCCAGCAGCCAAGCGGGACAGTGGACCACGAGACAAGATACGCAGTATTTT
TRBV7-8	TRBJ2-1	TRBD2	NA	CASSRLAGTEQFF	TGTGCCAGCAGCAGACTAGCGGGAACTGAGCAGTTCTTC
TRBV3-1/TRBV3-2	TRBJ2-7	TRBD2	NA	CASSQAGGSGSLEQYF	TGTGCCAGCAGCCAAGCCGGCGGTAGCGGGAGCTTGGAGCAGTACTTC
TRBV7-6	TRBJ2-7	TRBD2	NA	CASSPRLAGALSSYEQYF	TGTGCCAGCAGCCCGCGACTAGCGGGGGCTCTTAGCTCCTACGAGCAGTACTTC
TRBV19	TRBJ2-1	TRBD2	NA	CASSTPTSGSPYNEQFF	TGTGCCAGTAGTACCCCTACGAGCGGGAGCCCCTACAATGAGCAGTTCTTC
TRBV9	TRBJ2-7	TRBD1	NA	CASSPDRVDEQYF	TGTGCCAGCAGCCCGGACAGGGTTGACGAGCAGTACTTC
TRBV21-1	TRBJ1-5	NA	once	CASSKAGQGVNQPQHF	TGTGCCAGCAGCAAAGCGGGACAGGGGGTCAATCAGCCCCAGCATTTT
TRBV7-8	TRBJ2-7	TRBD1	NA	CASSSTSDREYYEQYF	TGTGCCAGCAGCTCCACGTCCGACAGGGAATACTACGAGCAGTACTTC
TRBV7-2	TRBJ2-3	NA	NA	CASSLGETGVAMTDTQYF	TGTGCCAGCAGCTTGGGTGAAACGGGAGTGGCGATGACAGATACGCAGTATTTT
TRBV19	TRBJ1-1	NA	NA	CASSTGFTEAFF	TGTGCCAGTAGCACAGGGTTCACTGAAGCTTTCTTT
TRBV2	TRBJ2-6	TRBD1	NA	CASSVRWDRPPSLSGANVLTF	TGTGCCAGCAGTGTACGGTGGGACAGGCCCCCCTCTCTCTCTGGGGCCAACGTCCTGACTTTC
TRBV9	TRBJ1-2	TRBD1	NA	CASSEGGTGDNYGYTF	TGTGCCAGCAGCGAGGGGGGGACAGGAGATAACTATGGCTACACCTTC
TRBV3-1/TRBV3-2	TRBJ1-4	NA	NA	CASSPRASEKLFF	TGTGCCAGCAGCCCTCGTGCCAGTGAAAAACTGTTTTTT
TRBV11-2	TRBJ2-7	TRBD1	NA	CASSLRQGVAYEQYF	TGTGCCAGCAGCTTAAGACAGGGCGTAGCCTACGAGCAGTACTTC
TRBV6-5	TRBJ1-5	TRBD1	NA	CASREGQISNQPQHF	TGTGCCAGCAGGGAGGGACAGATAAGCAATCAGCCCCAGCATTTT
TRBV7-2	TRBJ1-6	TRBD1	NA	CASSFPGQGASSPLHF	TGTGCCAGCAGCTTTCCGGGACAGGGGGCTAGTTCACCCCTCCACTTT
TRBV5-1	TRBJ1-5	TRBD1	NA	CASSLVPTGGASNQPQHF	TGCGCCAGCAGCTTGGTTCCAACAGGGGGCGCAAGCAATCAGCCCCAGCATTTT